These 10 T cell receptor beta chains came from one sample sequenced in a study of Graves' ophthalmopathy and Graves' hyperthyroidism. Using RNA transcripts, the TCR beta CDR3 regions were amplified. A first-round RT-PCR used HTBI primers, followed by a second-round multiplex PCR. TCRdb reprocessed the multiplex PCR reads with MiXCR, giving one entry per CDR3 protein. The sample holds more than 550,000 distinct CDR3 sequences, about two fifths seen once. Source material: peripheral blood. These receptor sequences come from an adult man with Graves' ophthalmopathy.

Comments on this clonotype: Since a much larger clone is just one base distant, this may be a read error. CDR3 residues: CSASGVTPYEQYF. The CDR3 DNA is TGCAGTGCTAGCGGAGTCACCCCCTACGAGCAGTACTTC. This chain joins TRBV20-1 and TRBJ2-7; D gene unclear. Germline V gene sequence: CDR1 DFQATT, CDR2 SNEGSKA (reference sequence). V was clipped by 3 bases and J by 2 bases, with 11 bases between them. This CDR3 region has 13 residues.

For this clonotype: An end of the junction differs from the germline gene, which may be a read error. This rearrangement joins TRBV9 to TRBJ2-7; 12 nucleotides agree with TRBD1. This CDR3 is built from 14 residues. Germline V gene sequence: CDR1 SGDLS, CDR2 YYNGEE. Written as DNA, the CDR3 is TGTGCCGGCAGCCCGGGACAGGGGGCTTACGAGCAGTACTTC. It specifies CAGSPGQGAYEQYF. The whole variable domain, filled in from reference TRBV9 and TRBJ2-7, reads DSGVTQTPKHLITATGQRVTLRCSPRSGDLSVYWYQQSLDQGLQFLIQYYNGEERAKGNILERFSAQQFPDLHSELNLSSLELGDSALYFCAGSPGQGAYEQYFGPGTRLTVT.

Comments on this clonotype: This may come from a read error, since a much larger clone is one base off. In DNA, the CDR3 is TGTGCCAGCAGCACAGGGGTGAGCGAGCAGCACTTC. This codes for CASSTGVSEQHF. The chain has TRBV5-4 and TRBJ2-7, with 7 bases identical to TRBD1. The CDR3 spans 12 residues. From germline, CDR1 is SGHNT and CDR2 YYREEE (reference sequence).

This clonotype was counted at least ten times. The chain has TRBV24-1 and TRBJ2-2; perhaps D is TRBD1 or TRBD2 (5 bases each). V dropped 4 bases and J dropped 3 bases, with 17 bases sitting between them. The CDR3 is 17 residues long. Per germline, CDR1 KGHDR and CDR2 SFDVKD. CDR3: CATSEPAGTGYTGELFF. As DNA, the CDR3 is TGTGCCACCAGTGAACCGGCCGGGACCGGGTACACCGGGGAGCTGTTTTTT.

The rearrangement links TRBV7-4 to TRBJ2-5; TRBD1 agrees at 11 bases. V lost 4 bases, J lost 1 base, and 23 bases stayed unmatched. The CDR3 totals 22 residues. Germline loops: CDR1 SGHVT, CDR2 SQSDAQ. CDR3 residues: CASSSGTGGVLCREAPQETQYF. CDR3 DNA sequence: TGTGCCAGCAGCTCCGGGACAGGGGGAGTTCTTTGTCGGGAGGCCCCCCAAGAGACCCAGTACTTC.

At least ten counts were recorded for this clonotype. This chain uses TRBV7-8 with TRBJ1-5, with D uncertain. The germline V and J ends were trimmed by 6 bases and 0 bases, with 15 bases remaining between them. The CDR3 contains 16 residues. CDR1 and CDR2 (germline): SGHVS, FQNEAQ. CDR3 coding DNA: TGTGCCAGCAGTCCAGCCGAGGGATATAGCAATCAGCCCCAGCATTTT. This sequence encodes CASSPAEGYSNQPQHF. The whole variable domain, filled in from reference TRBV7-8 and TRBJ1-5, reads GAGVSQSPRYKVAKRGQDVALRCDPISGHVSLFWYQQALGQGPEFLTYFQNEAQLDKSGLPSDRFFAERPEGSVSTLKIQRTQQEDSAVYLCASSPAEGYSNQPQHFGDGTRLSIL.

This rearrangement joins TRBV12-3 or TRBV12-4 to TRBJ2-7, with 7 positions matching TRBD1. V was clipped by 5 bases and J by 7 bases; unmatched bases: 5. This CDR3 has 12 amino acids. The CDR3 coding sequence is TGTGCCAGCAGTGCCGACAGGGTTGAGCAGTACTTC. Translated, it gives CASSADRVEQYF.

The chain employs TRBV7-9 and TRBJ2-7, with 13 bases identical to TRBD2. Per germline, CDR1 SEHNR and CDR2 FQNEAQ (reference sequence). The CDR3 is made up of 17 amino acids. The ends lost 5 bases at V and 4 bases at J; junction bases unmatched: 11. CDR3 region: CASSQDPTSGRMYEQYF. The CDR3 DNA is TGTGCCAGCAGCCAAGATCCGACTAGCGGGAGGATGTACGAGCAGTACTTC.

This clonotype has ten or more counts. V usage is TRBV7-8 and J usage is TRBJ2-5; unclear D gene. Trimming left V 5 bases short and J 0 bases short, with 7 bases between. The CDR3 covers 13 residues. From germline, CDR1 is SGHVS and CDR2 FQNEAQ. CDR3 DNA: TGTGCCAGCAGCCACCCTAACCAAGAGACCCAGTACTTC. Translated, it gives CASSHPNQETQYF.

This chain uses TRBV6-5 with TRBJ1-5; TRBD1 matches 10 bases. This CDR3 has 18 residues. Germline V lookup: CDR1 MNHEY, CDR2 SVGAGI. V shed 6 bases and J 0 bases; nucleotides not matched to a gene: 11. DNA for the CDR3: TGTGCCAGCAGGGGGCTTTTGGACAGGGGGGGTAGCAATCAGCCCCAGCATTTT. Protein: CASRGLLDRGGSNQPQHF.